These 20 T cell receptor beta chains were all obtained from the same sample, sequenced in a study of shared clonotypes between healthy human individuals. Clones were sequenced by immunoSEQ multiplex PCR, and TCRdb holds only the in-frame ones, with some missing. The sample has around 1.5 million clones; roughly 98% are singletons. Sequencing was carried out using naive CD4+ T cells sorted from blood. Specified subset: CD45RA+ positively selected. The receptor source for this set is a man younger than 40 in good health.

The chain uses TRBV4-2 and TRBJ2-2; 15 bases are a match to TRBD2. The CDR3 is 19 residues long. Trimming removed 3 bases from V and 2 bases from J; junction bases left unmatched: 7. Germline CDR1 is LGHNA and CDR2 is YNFKEQ. The CDR3 protein is CASSHTGLAGGLNTGELFF. DNA for the CDR3: TGTGCCAGCAGCCATACCGGACTAGCGGGAGGGCTAAACACCGGGGAGCTGTTTTTT.

The chain joins TRBV27 to TRBJ2-7; 11 nucleotides line up with TRBD2. There are 15 residues in the CDR3. CDR1 is MNHEY and CDR2 is SMNVEV in the germline V gene (reference sequence). Unmatched junction bases numbered 5, after V lost 6 bases and J lost 1 base. In DNA, the CDR3 is TGTGCCAGCAGGCCACTAGCGGGAGTGTCCTACGAGCAGTACTTC. This gives the protein CASRPLAGVSYEQYF.

V and J are TRBV10-2 and TRBJ2-1; 9 positions agree with TRBD2. V trimming: 6 bases; J trimming: 9 bases; junction bases outside the gene matches: 9. Looked up from germline, CDR1 is WSHSY and CDR2 is SAAADI. The CDR3 runs 14 residues. CDR3 DNA: TGCGCCAGCAGGACTAGCGGAGCTAGAAGTGAGCAGTTCTTC. This sequence encodes CASRTSGARSEQFF.

The rearrangement uses TRBV5-1 and TRBJ2-5, with D maybe TRBD1 (5 bases). Germline V lookup: CDR1 SGHRS, CDR2 YFSETQ. V lost 4 bases and J lost 5, with 9 bases in between. The CDR3 has 12 amino acids. CDR3 in DNA: TGCGCCAGCAGCCTCAGGGTTGAGACCCAGTACTTC. It is translated as CASSLRVETQYF.

The V call is TRBV18, the J call TRBJ1-4, with 8 bases that match TRBD1. With V trimmed by 4 bases and J by 6 bases, 7 bases remained unmatched. The CDR3 sequence is 15 residues long. In germline, CDR1 is KGHSH, CDR2 LQKENI. DNA of the CDR3: TGTGCCAGCTCACGATCAGGGGGCAGGGATGAAAAACTGTTTTTT. It is translated as CASSRSGGRDEKLFF.

The rearrangement joins TRBV18 to TRBJ2-1; D is undetermined. The length of the CDR3 is 13 residues. Trimming pared 2 bases from V and 9 bases from J, leaving 11 bases between. Per germline, CDR1 KGHSH and CDR2 LQKENI. The chain's CDR3 is CASSPKTKGEQFF. CDR3 nucleotide sequence: TGTGCCAGCTCACCAAAGACCAAGGGTGAGCAGTTCTTC.

The chain couples TRBV5-1 to TRBJ2-2; D possibly corresponds to TRBD1 (6 bases). Germline CDR1 SGHRS, CDR2 YFSETQ. This CDR3 region has 17 residues. The germline V and J ends were trimmed by 0 bases and 5 bases, with 17 bases remaining between them. As DNA, the CDR3 is TGCGCCAGCAGCTTGGACCCCGGGACACTCCCAACCGGGGAGCTGTTTTTT. This gives the protein CASSLDPGTLPTGELFF.

The chain employs TRBV5-1 and TRBJ2-7; D is uncertain. The CDR3 totals 16 residues. CDR1 and CDR2 (germline): SGHRS, YFSETQ. V was trimmed by 0 bases and J by 5 bases, leaving 18 bases between them. CDR3 nucleotides: TGCGCCAGCAGCTTGGTTTCGGCCCCTAGTTCCCACGAGCAGTACTTC. Translated, it gives CASSLVSAPSSHEQYF.

The gene calls are TRBV13 and TRBJ2-7; no reliable D call. Trimming stripped 5 bases from V and 5 bases from J, with 13 bases between. The CDR3 runs 13 residues. Germline-derived CDR1 and CDR2 are PRHDT and FYEKMQ (reference sequence). CDR3 nucleotide sequence: TGTGCCAGCAGCGTGGTATCAGCGAACGAGCAGTACTTC. As protein: CASSVVSANEQYF.

As for this clone: Additional DNA sequences in this sample encode the identical CDR3. The chain uses TRBV6-1 and TRBJ2-3; unclear D gene. V was clipped by 6 bases and J by 2 bases, with 3 bases between them. Per the germline V gene, CDR1 is MNHNS and CDR2 is SASEGT. This CDR3 is built from 11 residues. The CDR3 DNA reads as TGTGCCAGCAGCCTCACAGATACGCAGTATTTT. This sequence encodes CASSLTDTQYF.

J is TRBJ2-7 and V is TRBV5-1, with 7 bases identical to TRBD1. Germline assignment: CDR1 SGHRS and CDR2 YFSETQ. Unmatched junction bases numbered 8, after V lost 2 bases and J lost 0 bases. CDR3 length equals 16 residues. The CDR3 here is CASSFEQGVYSYEQYF. The CDR3 bases are TGCGCCAGCAGCTTTGAGCAGGGGGTTTACTCCTACGAGCAGTACTTC. The entire variable domain, with the rest obtained from reference TRBV5-1 and TRBJ2-7, is as follows: KAGVTQTPRYLIKTRGQQVTLSCSPISGHRSVSWYQQTPGQGLQFLFEYFSETQRNKGNFPGRFSGRQFSNSRSEMNVSTLELGDSALYLCASSFEQGVYSYEQYFGPGTRLTVT.

The V gene is TRBV27, the J gene TRBJ1-2; 7 bases are a match to TRBD1. Losses at the gene ends were 5 bases for V and 2 bases for J; bases not matched to a gene: 8. This CDR3 region has 15 residues. Germline loops: CDR1 MNHEY, CDR2 SMNVEV (reference sequence). This CDR3 is CASSTRQGSNYGYTF. The CDR3 DNA is TGTGCCAGCAGTACCCGACAGGGTTCGAACTATGGCTACACCTTC.

V gene TRBV12-5 combines with J gene TRBJ2-1; 9 bases align to TRBD2. CDR1 is LGHNT, CDR2 FRNRAP, per germline. The V and J ends lost 7 bases and 1 base, in that order; junction bases with no gene match: 5. The CDR3 sequence is 15 residues long. The CDR3 reads CASANSGSSYNEQFF. CDR3 bases: TGTGCTAGTGCCAATAGCGGGAGTTCCTACAATGAGCAGTTCTTC.

The chain combines TRBV10-3 with TRBJ2-2, with D hard to call. The CDR3 is 12 amino acids. Germline V gives CDR1 ENHRY, CDR2 SYGVKD. V lost 5 bases and J 3 bases, leaving 4 bases between the germline ends. The CDR3 loop is CAISRDTGELFF. The CDR3 region has the DNA TGTGCCATCAGTCGAGACACCGGGGAGCTGTTTTTT.

The chain links TRBV28 to TRBJ2-1; D unresolved. Germline CDR1 reads MDHEN; CDR2 reads SYDVKM. The CDR3 contains 12 residues. The V end was cut by 7 bases, the J end by 1 base, with 5 bases between. CDR3 DNA: TGTGCCAGCACCAGATCCTACAATGAGCAGTTCTTC. Translating it yields CASTRSYNEQFF.

V usage is TRBV11-1 and J usage is TRBJ2-7, with D perhaps assigned TRBD1 or TRBD2 (6 bases each). The CDR3 has 16 amino acids. CDR1 is SGHAT, CDR2 FQDESV, per germline (reference sequence). V lost 3 bases to trimming and J lost 0 bases, with 15 bases between them. CDR3 sequence: CASSLVRDTVSYEQYF. The CDR3 coding sequence is TGTGCCAGCAGCTTGGTGCGGGACACAGTCTCCTACGAGCAGTACTTC.

This sequence joins TRBV18 and TRBJ2-5; 7 bases map to TRBD1. Germline CDR1 KGHSH, CDR2 LQKENI. The CDR3 totals 14 residues. Trimming cost V 4 bases and J 2 bases; bases outside gene matches: 4. The CDR3 loop reads CASSLGQEQETQYF. The CDR3 DNA sequence: TGTGCCAGCTCACTTGGACAGGAACAAGAGACCCAGTACTTC. The variable domain in full, with the rest retrieved from reference TRBV18 and TRBJ2-5, is NAGVMQNPRHLVRRRGQEARLRCSPMKGHSHVYWYRQLPEEGLKFMVYLQKENIIDESGMPKERFSAEFPKEGPSILRIQQVVRGDSAAYFCASSLGQEQETQYFGPGTRLLVL.

The chain carries TRBV30 and TRBJ2-7; D gene ambiguous. V was pared by 3 bases and J by 1 base, with 10 bases between. The V gene's germline CDR1 is GTSNPN and CDR2 SVGIG (reference sequence). The CDR3 sequence is 13 residues long. The CDR3 nucleotides are TGTGCCTGGAGACCCAGAGGTTCCTACGAGCAGTACTTC. Protein product: CAWRPRGSYEQYF.

As concerns this clone: Other DNA variants within this sample encode the same CDR3. The CDR3 DNA is TGTGCCAGCAGTGAACAGGGGTACGAGCAGTACTTC. Its translation is CASSEQGYEQYF. This chain links TRBV2 with TRBJ2-7, with D possibly matching TRBD1 (6 bases). The CDR3 consists of 12 residues. CDR1 and CDR2 (germline): SNHLY, FYNNEI. V was pared by 2 bases and J by 4 bases, with 6 bases between.

This sequence joins TRBV7-2 and TRBJ2-1; TRBD2 aligns across 8 bases. Germline assignment: CDR1 SGHTA and CDR2 FQGNSA. V lost 1 base, J lost 9 bases, and 8 bases stayed unmatched. The CDR3 spans 15 residues. CDR3 sequence (DNA): TGTGCCAGCAGCTTAGGGCCAGCGGGAGCCCTTGAGCAGTTCTTC. Translated, it gives CASSLGPAGALEQFF.